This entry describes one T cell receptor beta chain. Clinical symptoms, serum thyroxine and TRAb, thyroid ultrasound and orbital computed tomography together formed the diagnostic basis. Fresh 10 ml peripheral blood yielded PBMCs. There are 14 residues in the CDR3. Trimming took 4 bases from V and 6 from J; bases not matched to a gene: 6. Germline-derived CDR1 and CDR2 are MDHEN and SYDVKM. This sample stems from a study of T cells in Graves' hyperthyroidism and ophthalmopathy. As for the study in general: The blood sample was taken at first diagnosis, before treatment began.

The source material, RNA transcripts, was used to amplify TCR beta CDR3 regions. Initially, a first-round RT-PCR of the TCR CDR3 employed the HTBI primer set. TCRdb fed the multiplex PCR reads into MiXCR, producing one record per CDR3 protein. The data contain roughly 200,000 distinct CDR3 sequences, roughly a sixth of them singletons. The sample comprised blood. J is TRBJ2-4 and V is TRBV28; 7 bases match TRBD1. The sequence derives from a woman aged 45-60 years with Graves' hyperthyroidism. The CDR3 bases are TGTGCCAGCAGTTCCTCTAGGACAGGAAACATTCAGTACTTC. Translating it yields CASSSSRTGNIQYF.